The clone carrying this T cell receptor (beta chain) was detected ten times or more. Its antigen is still unknown. It was template switching that added a universal primer site, and there were unique molecular identifiers on the cDNA. TCRdb itself ran the 5' RACE reads through MiXCR, one entry per CDR3 protein. The sample includes approximately 210,000 distinct CDR3 sequences, around a tenth of them seen just once. These data are taken from a study of identical twins. Study observations and caveats: The conclusions drew on cross-sectional statistical analysis instead of tracking the same donors. For cord blood, abundant beta clonotypes had fewer insertions, unlike memory repertoires, which showed none. Sequences that were beta out-of-frame showed weaker excess twin sharing.

Sequencing was performed on memory (CD45RO+) T cells sorted from blood. This receptor was obtained from a woman aged 18-35 years in good health.

CDR3 protein: CASSSIAGGITDTQYF. In DNA form, the CDR3 reads TGCGCCAGCAGCTCCATAGCGGGAGGGATCACAGATACGCAGTATTTT. The chain recombines TRBV5-1 with TRBJ2-3, with TRBD2 identical over 11 bases. The CDR3 is 16 residues long. Germline V gene lookup returns CDR1 SGHRS and CDR2 YFSETQ. The V gene end was trimmed by 3 bases and the J gene end by 2 bases; junction bases not matched to a gene: 5.